The next 19 T cell receptor beta chains were all read from a single sample in a study of preoperative IRX-2 immunotherapy in early breast cancer. Treatment in this sample: preoperative locoregional IRX-2 cytokine immunotherapy. The table came from immunoSEQ multiplex PCR; TCRdb's copy has only in-frame clones and leaves some out. The repertoire has roughly 6,200 clones, roughly 79% of them found once; the top ten carry around 19%. This sample comprised tumor tissue, obtained before IRX-2 immunotherapy. These receptor sequences come from a human donor with breast cancer.

The chain joins TRBV5-1 to TRBJ1-1; 9 bases are a match to TRBD1. CDR1 is SGHRS, CDR2 YFSETQ, per germline. V shed 5 bases, J shed 1 base, and the junction held 3 bases outside the gene matches. The length of the CDR3 is 14 residues. As DNA, the CDR3 is TGCGCCAGCAGAGGGACAGGGAAGAACACTGAAGCTTTCTTT. Its protein product is CASRGTGKNTEAFF.

This chain links TRBV23-1 with TRBJ2-2; 9 bases are shared with TRBD1. TRBV23-1 is classed as an ORF, of uncertain function. The CDR3 length is 13 residues. V lost 6 bases and J lost 7; bases outside the gene matches: 3. CDR3 amino acids: CASSGQGIGELFF. CDR3 nucleotide sequence: TGCGCCAGCAGCGGACAGGGGATCGGGGAGCTGTTTTTT.

In its sample, this clone was seen once. The chain recombines TRBV6-8 with TRBJ1-6; unclear D gene. Germline V gene sequence: CDR1 MNHGY, CDR2 SAAAGT. V lost 2 bases to trimming and J lost 9 bases, with 17 bases between them. This CDR3 contains 16 residues. The CDR3, as DNA: TGTGCCAGCAGTTACCGACTTAACTACGTAGGTTCACCCCTCCACTTT. Translated, it gives CASSYRLNYVGSPLHF.

The chain recombines TRBV18 with TRBJ1-2, with D maybe TRBD1 (5 bases). Per germline, CDR1 KGHSH and CDR2 LQKENI. Deletions cut 5 bases from V and 4 bases from J, with 20 bases between. The CDR3 has 16 amino acids. As DNA, the CDR3 is TGTGCCAGCTCAGAGGCAGGGAGCCCAATCCTCTATGGCTACACCTTC. Residues: CASSEAGSPILYGYTF. Filled out from reference TRBV18 and TRBJ1-2, the complete variable domain reads NAGVMQNPRHLVRRRGQEARLRCSPMKGHSHVYWYRQLPEEGLKFMVYLQKENIIDESGMPKERFSAEFPKEGPSILRIQQVVRGDSAAYFCASSEAGSPILYGYTFGSGTRLTVV.

This clone is judged medium-sized (0.01 to 0.1%). V usage is TRBV11-3 and J usage is TRBJ1-6; D ambiguous. The CDR3 sequence is 15 residues long. Germline V CDR1 and CDR2: SGHNT, YENEEA. V was shortened by 4 bases and J by 7 bases, with 14 bases between the two germline ends. The DNA of the CDR3 is TGTGCCAGCAGCTCCCAGGAGGCTGGAAATTCACCCCTCCACTTT. This codes for CASSSQEAGNSPLHF.

The chain joins TRBV30 to TRBJ2-1; 8 bases map to TRBD2. The CDR3 has 15 residues. V was pared by 3 bases and J by 5 bases, with 9 bases of the junction left unmatched. Germline CDR1 reads GTSNPN; CDR2 reads SVGIG (reference sequence). The CDR3 region has the DNA TGTGCCTGGAGGAAGCCCCGGGGGGGCCACAATGAGCAGTTCTTC. Its translation is CAWRKPRGGHNEQFF.

The chain combines TRBV23-1 with TRBJ2-5, with 14 bases matching TRBD2. TRBV23-1 is identified as an open reading frame with a role that is uncertain. V lost 6 bases and J lost 0; bases outside the gene matches: 15. The length of the CDR3 is 20 residues. The CDR3 reads CASSLEGKWTSGGHQETQYF. CDR3 coding DNA: TGCGCCAGCAGCCTCGAGGGGAAGTGGACTAGCGGGGGGCACCAAGAGACCCAGTACTTC.

The chain combines TRBV18 with TRBJ2-1, with D perhaps TRBD1 (6 bases). The CDR3 totals 14 residues. The V end was cut by 6 bases, the J end by 4 bases, with 13 bases between. Germline V lookup: CDR1 KGHSH, CDR2 LQKENI. CDR3 nucleotide sequence: TGTGCCAGCTCCCTCCGGGACAATTACAATGAGCAGTTCTTC. This gives the protein CASSLRDNYNEQFF.

This clone was counted only a few times. The rearrangement uses TRBV19 and TRBJ2-7; D perhaps matches TRBD1 (5 bases). This CDR3 is 15 amino acids long. Deletions cut 3 bases from V and 2 bases from J, with 14 bases between. Per germline, CDR1 LNHDA and CDR2 SQIVND (reference sequence). The CDR3 DNA sequence: TGTGCCAGTAGTATTGGGGCAGGTGGACCCTACGAGCAGTACTTC. This encodes CASSIGAGGPYEQYF.

V usage is TRBV6-8 and J usage is TRBJ1-4; D is unresolved. CDR3 size: 12 residues. The germline V and J ends were trimmed by 6 bases and 4 bases, with 6 bases remaining between them. The germline V gene has CDR1 MNHGY and CDR2 SAAAGT. CDR3 sequence (DNA): TGTGCCAGCAGGGACTTTAATGAAAAACTGTTTTTT. Its protein is CASRDFNEKLFF.

The chain uses TRBV6-8 and TRBJ1-1, with D hard to call. This CDR3 is 12 amino acids long. Germline CDR1 MNHGY, CDR2 SAAAGT. Trimming shortened V by 2 bases and J by 4 bases, and 5 bases separated the two germline ends. CDR3 sequence (DNA): TGTGCCAGCAGTTACCATCCCACTGAAGCTTTCTTT. As protein: CASSYHPTEAFF.

The rearrangement uses TRBV6-8 and TRBJ1-5; D uncertain. Trimming took 2 bases from V and 5 from J, leaving 7 bases between them. Germline values: CDR1 MNHGY, CDR2 SAAAGT. CDR3 length: 13 residues. Here the CDR3 reads CASSYVSHQPQHF. For the CDR3, the DNA is TGTGCCAGCAGTTACGTATCGCATCAGCCCCAGCATTTT.

By sample fraction, this clone is medium-sized. The chain has TRBV6-8 and TRBJ2-3; D remains unclear. V lost 6 bases and J lost 2, with 6 bases in between. The CDR3 covers 12 residues. Germline CDR1 and CDR2: MNHGY and SAAAGT. The CDR3 DNA follows: TGTGCCAGCAGGGGATACACAGATACGCAGTATTTT. As protein: CASRGYTDTQYF.

The CDR3 sequence is CAWTRKGTLDIQYF. The CDR3, as DNA: TGTGCCTGGACCCGAAAGGGGACATTGGACATTCAGTACTTC. V and J are TRBV30 and TRBJ2-4; D may be TRBD1 (6 bases). The CDR3 has 14 amino acids. The germline V gene encodes CDR1 GTSNPN and CDR2 SVGIG (reference sequence). Trimming pared 4 bases from V and 8 bases from J, leaving 18 bases between.

This sequence joins TRBV12-5 and TRBJ1-5; D not certain. CDR3 size: 13 residues. Germline V gene data show CDR1 as LGHNT and CDR2 as FRNRAP. The V gene lost 3 bases and the J gene lost 4 bases, with 7 bases spanning the gap. This CDR3 reads CASGFGVNQPQHF. CDR3 nucleotides: TGTGCTAGTGGTTTTGGGGTGAATCAGCCCCAGCATTTT.

In this sample, this clone turned up a few times. This chain links TRBV30 with TRBJ1-2; 10 bases are a match to TRBD1. Trimming cost V 2 bases and J 7 bases; bases outside gene matches: 7. The length of the CDR3 is 14 residues. Looked up from germline, CDR1 is GTSNPN and CDR2 is SVGIG (reference sequence). The CDR3 bases are TGTGCCTGGAGTTACGGGACAGGGGTTTCTGGCTACACCTTC. It is translated as CAWSYGTGVSGYTF. Drawing the rest from reference TRBV30 and TRBJ1-2, the complete variable domain is SQTIHQWPATLVQPVGSPLSLECTVEGTSNPNLYWYRQAAGRGLQLLFYSVGIGQISSEVPQNLSASRPQDRQFILSSKKLLLSDSGFYLCAWSYGTGVSGYTFGSGTRLTVV.

This chain joins TRBV10-2 and TRBJ1-5; D possibly corresponds to TRBD1 (6 bases). Germline CDR1 WSHSY, CDR2 SAAADI. The CDR3 has 16 residues. Trimming removed 5 bases at V and 0 bases at J, with 14 bases between. CDR3 bases: TGCGCCAGCAGTTCAAGGGGGGGATATAGCAATCAGCCCCAGCATTTT. This translates into CASSSRGGYSNQPQHF.

The chain combines TRBV18 with TRBJ2-3; D remains unclear. The germline V gene has CDR1 KGHSH and CDR2 LQKENI. V shed 2 bases and J shed 5 bases, with 8 bases lying between them. The CDR3 is 13 residues long. The CDR3 loop is CASSPGPGDTQYF. The DNA of the CDR3 is TGTGCCAGCTCACCAGGCCCGGGAGATACGCAGTATTTT.

This clone has more than one count but fewer than ten. The CDR3 nucleotides read TGTGCCAGCAGTTATAGCAATCAGCCCCAGCATTTT. As protein: CASSYSNQPQHF. This chain connects TRBV25-1 to TRBJ1-5; no clear D gene. V lost 5 bases and J lost 0, with 2 bases in between. The CDR3 consists of 12 residues. Looked up from germline, CDR1 is MGHDK and CDR2 is SYGVNS.